Given below is one TCR beta chain in context. Its cognate antigen is unknown. This specimen belongs to a study of T cell responses to AZD1222 COVID-19 vaccine. Whole-study findings and limits: There were mostly white British donors and more females than males, and clonal diversity was possibly underestimated. Seropositivity was recorded at baseline in only six AZD1222 recipients. Once two AZD1222 doses were given, Spike-specific TCR breadth and depth went up.

Samples with a second dose at about 4 or about 12 weeks were pooled together. Here immunoSEQ multiplex PCR was the method, and the copy in TCRdb shows in-frame clones only, minus some. The table shows approximately 150,000 clones, with around 87% occurring only once. V gave up 5 bases and J gave up 8 bases; unmatched junction bases: 9. The CDR3 contains 15 residues. The germline gives CDR1 SGHVS, CDR2 FQNEAQ. Sample: peripheral blood, taken 28 days after the second AZD1222 dose. The chain carries TRBV7-8 and TRBJ1-4, with TRBD1 matching 9 bases. The TCR comes from an adult who received the AZD1222 COVID-19 vaccine. CDR3 coding DNA: TGTGCCAGCAGCCCCCGGGACAGGGAGGTAGAAAAACTGTTTTTT. Encoded protein: CASSPRDREVEKLFF.